This T cell receptor (beta chain) is from a study of CD4 T cells in relation to SARS-CoV-2 and coronaviruses. Measured with immunoSEQ multiplex PCR; TCRdb has only the in-frame clones, and not every one. The repertoire holds around 25,000 clones, with about 76% as singletons. The unexposed donors gave CD4+ T cells in 2011-2018, prior to COVID-19. The cells were cultured for over eight days before CD4+ T cells were isolated. Fresh IL-2 medium replaced half the medium on days 3 and 7. General study results and limits: Samples before the pandemic and after infection were not matched within any donor.

This clone occurred a few times. Its antigen is not identified. Sequenced sample: CD4+ T cells from PBMCs, cultured in vitro. The TCR sequence derives from a human donor in good health.

The CDR3 loop reads CAWIYRDRNTEAFF. CDR3 coding DNA: TGTGCCTGGATATATCGGGACAGGAACACTGAAGCTTTCTTT. This chain connects TRBV30 to TRBJ1-1, with 7 bases aligning to TRBD1. Germline loops: CDR1 GTSNPN, CDR2 SVGIG (reference sequence). The CDR3 loop spans 14 amino acids. After removal of 4 bases from V and 1 base from J, the junction contained 6 bases not matched to a gene. The whole variable domain, remainder taken from reference TRBV30 and TRBJ1-1, is SQTIHQWPATLVQPVGSPLSLECTVEGTSNPNLYWYRQAAGRGLQLLFYSVGIGQISSEVPQNLSASRPQDRQFILSSKKLLLSDSGFYLCAWIYRDRNTEAFFGQGTRLTVV.